The 30 T cell receptor beta chains reported below all come from one sample, sequenced in a study of vaccination effects on CD4 cells after COVID-19. The protocol was immunoSEQ multiplex PCR, while the TCRdb copy is restricted to in-frame clones and leaves out a portion. Found here are approximately 30,000 clones, about 80% of them singletons; the top ten hold more than 1.4%. Viral peptide pool expansion of antigen-specific CD4+ T cells preceded sequencing in the ViraFEST assay. Researchers isolated CD4+ T cells once 9 to 11 days of culture had elapsed. The participants, recipients of two vaccine doses, got either BNT162b2 or mRNA-1273. Their specific antigens are unknown. The sequences come from CD4+ T cells from PBMCs cultured with HCoV-NL63 spike peptides, collected after COVID-19 vaccination. Receptors were obtained from a human donor who received a COVID-19 vaccine. Some clones in this sample may be carry-over from other donors' samples.

This rearrangement joins TRBV2 to TRBJ2-7; no firm D call. The CDR3 totals 14 residues. Trimming removed 4 bases from V and 9 bases from J, with 19 bases in between. Germline lookup yields CDR1 SNHLY and CDR2 FYNNEI. The CDR3 bases are TGTGCCAGCAGTGGTCAGGCCTCCCCTACGAGGCAGTACGTC. This codes for CASSGQASPTRQYV.

V and J are TRBV9 and TRBJ2-5; D gene uncertain. V shed 0 bases and J shed 1 base, with 13 bases lying between them. Germline CDR1 reads SGDLS; CDR2 reads YYNGEE. The CDR3 length is 16 residues. The CDR3 DNA reads TGTGCCAGCAGCGTAGGGTCGCGGATCAGCCAAGAGACCCAGTACTTC. Its translation: CASSVGSRISQETQYF. Together with reference TRBV9 and TRBJ2-5, the CDR3 gives the full variable domain: DSGVTQTPKHLITATGQRVTLRCSPRSGDLSVYWYQQSLDQGLQFLIQYYNGEERAKGNILERFSAQQFPDLHSELNLSSLELGDSALYFCASSVGSRISQETQYFGPGTRLLVL.

The CDR3 spells CASSPRWGTSSTDTQYF. DNA for the CDR3: TGTGCCAGCAGCCCCCGTTGGGGGACCTCTAGCACAGATACGCAGTATTTT. The chain links TRBV11-2 to TRBJ2-3; either TRBD1 or TRBD2 may supply D (5 bases each). Trimming cost V 5 bases and J 0 bases, with 18 bases left between them. Germline loops: CDR1 SGHAT, CDR2 FQNNGV. There are 17 residues in the CDR3.

The V call is TRBV10-1, the J call TRBJ1-2; 9 bases are a match to TRBD1. The CDR3 covers 13 residues. V trimming: 4 bases; J trimming: 8 bases; junction bases outside the gene matches: 5. Germline values: CDR1 WNHNN, CDR2 SYGVQD (reference sequence). The CDR3 DNA is TGCGCCAGCAGTGGGGACAGGGTCGGCGGCTACACCTTC. Translation gives CASSGDRVGGYTF.

This chain uses TRBV3-1 (or the pseudogene TRBV3-2) with TRBJ2-3; D is unresolved. This CDR3 is 15 amino acids long. The ends were cut back, 5 bases at V and 2 bases at J, with 14 bases in the middle. Germline CDR1 and CDR2: LGHDT and YNNKEL (reference sequence). The CDR3 DNA reads TGTGCCAGCAGCGCCCGACGAGAGAACACAGATACGCAGTATTTT. Amino acid sequence: CASSARRENTDTQYF.

The J gene is TRBJ2-5, the V gene TRBV7-3; TRBD2 matches 10 bases. Germline CDR1 reads SGHTA; CDR2 reads FQGTGA. This CDR3 spans 16 amino acids. V was pared by 2 bases and J by 4 bases, with 7 bases of the junction left unmatched. The CDR3 spells CASSLRSGGAGETQYF. For the CDR3, the DNA is TGTGCCAGCAGCTTACGGAGCGGGGGGGCCGGAGAGACCCAGTACTTC.

This chain uses TRBV7-3 with TRBJ2-1, with D tentatively TRBD2 (5 bases). Per the germline V gene, CDR1 is SGHTA and CDR2 is FQGTGA. The CDR3 is made up of 15 amino acids. Trimming took off 3 bases at V and 0 bases at J, with 9 bases between the two ends. The CDR3 DNA follows: TGTGCCAGCAGCTTTTCTGGGAGCTCCTACAATGAGCAGTTCTTC. Its translation: CASSFSGSSYNEQFF.

The chain is built from TRBV5-1 and TRBJ1-5; TRBD1 matches 8 bases. Germline lookup yields CDR1 SGHRS and CDR2 YFSETQ. This CDR3 spans 16 amino acids. After removal of 9 bases from V and 0 bases from J, the junction contained 11 bases not matched to a gene. The CDR3 DNA follows: TGCGCCACCAAGGGACAGGCGACGAATAGCAATCAGCCCCAGCATTTT. Its protein is CATKGQATNSNQPQHF.

This rearrangement joins TRBV6-1 to TRBJ1-3, with unresolved D. The germline V and J ends were trimmed by 2 bases and 0 bases, with 11 bases remaining between them. CDR3 length: 16 amino acids. CDR1 is MNHNS and CDR2 is SASEGT in the germline V gene. CDR3 sequence reads: CASSEQASDSGNTIYF. The CDR3 region has the DNA TGTGCCAGCAGTGAACAGGCCAGTGACTCTGGAAACACCATATATTTT.

Here the CDR3 reads CASSLASTNEKLFF. The CDR3, as DNA: TGCGCCAGCAGCTTGGCTTCAACTAATGAAAAACTGTTTTTT. V is TRBV5-1 and J is TRBJ1-4; D is uncertain. Trimming cost V 0 bases and J 0 bases, with 3 bases left between them. The germline V gene has CDR1 SGHRS and CDR2 YFSETQ. The CDR3 consists of 14 residues.

The chain is built from TRBV30 and TRBJ1-1, with 8 bases matching TRBD1. The CDR3 is 15 amino acids. The V segment lost 7 bases and the J segment 0 bases; nucleotides outside the gene matches: 10. Germline CDR1 GTSNPN, CDR2 SVGIG (reference sequence). CDR3 coding DNA: TGTGCCTCCGCGATGACAGGGGACATGAACACTGAAGCTTTCTTT. Amino acid sequence: CASAMTGDMNTEAFF.

This chain uses TRBV19 with TRBJ1-1; 9 nucleotides agree with TRBD1. J gave up 3 bases and V 4 bases, and 6 bases lay outside the gene matches. The CDR3 runs to 15 residues. In germline, CDR1 is LNHDA, CDR2 SQIVND (reference sequence). CDR3 loop: CASSKDRGGDTEAFF. CDR3 sequence (DNA): TGTGCCAGTAGTAAGGACAGGGGCGGGGACACTGAAGCTTTCTTT.

The chain joins TRBV19 to TRBJ2-2; 7 positions match TRBD1. J gave up 8 bases and V 3 bases, and 9 bases lay outside the gene matches. In germline, CDR1 is LNHDA, CDR2 SQIVND (reference sequence). The CDR3 is made up of 15 amino acids. The CDR3 region is CASSIRTGLAGELFF. For the CDR3, the DNA is TGTGCCAGTAGTATTCGGACAGGTCTGGCAGGGGAGCTGTTTTTT.

This clone came up a few times. The chain is built from TRBV5-4 and TRBJ2-5; D is unclear. Germline-derived CDR1 and CDR2 are SGHNT and YYREEE (reference sequence). V was cut by 0 bases and J by 1 base, with 7 bases left in between. The CDR3 is made up of 14 amino acids. The CDR3 DNA reads TGTGCCAGCAGCTTGGCCGGCCTCCAAGAGACCCAGTACTTC. It codes for CASSLAGLQETQYF. The full variable domain, completed using reference TRBV5-4 and TRBJ2-5, is ETGVTQSPTHLIKTRGQQVTLRCSSQSGHNTVSWYQQALGQGPQFIFQYYREEENGRGNFPPRFSGLQFPNYSSELNVNALELDDSALYLCASSLAGLQETQYFGPGTRLLVL.

The chain joins TRBV29-1 to TRBJ2-3, with 7 bases lining up with TRBD1. Germline CDR1 and CDR2: SQVTM and ANQGSEA. The CDR3 spans 13 residues. V was pared by 3 bases and J by 4 bases, with 4 bases of the junction left unmatched. CDR3 DNA: TGCAGCGTTGATAAAACAGGGGCAGATACGCAGTATTTT. This encodes CSVDKTGADTQYF.

The V gene is TRBV14, the J gene TRBJ2-5; no firm D call. The CDR3 is made up of 14 amino acids. Germline CDR1 reads SGHDN; CDR2 reads FVKESK. V lost 4 bases to trimming and J lost 4 bases, with 13 bases between them. The CDR3 coding sequence is TGTGCCAGCAGCCCGCATGGCGGCGCAGAGACCCAGTACTTC. Translating gives CASSPHGGAETQYF.

The genes are TRBV27 and TRBJ1-3; D is possibly TRBD1 (6 bases). The CDR3 is made up of 16 amino acids. Germline lookup yields CDR1 MNHEY and CDR2 SMNVEV (reference sequence). V lost 4 bases and J lost 0, with 13 bases in between. The CDR3, as DNA: TGTGCCAGCAGTTCCCTTGGGGGGCCCTCTGGAAACACCATATATTTT. It encodes CASSSLGGPSGNTIYF.

This clone was seen a single time. The gene calls are TRBV3-1 (or the pseudogene TRBV3-2) and TRBJ2-3, with D maybe TRBD2 (6 bases). The V gene's germline CDR1 is LGHDT and CDR2 YNNKEL (reference sequence). The CDR3 has 14 amino acids. Deletions cut 2 bases from V and 2 bases from J, with 8 bases between. The CDR3 coding sequence is TGTGCCAGCAGCCAACGGACTATCACAGATACGCAGTATTTT. Encoded protein: CASSQRTITDTQYF.

The chain employs TRBV4-3 and TRBJ2-7; TRBD1 matches 9 bases. Per germline, CDR1 LGHNA and CDR2 YSLEER. This CDR3 is built from 20 residues. V lost 0 bases to trimming and J lost 6 bases; unmatched junction nucleotides: 21. CDR3: CASSQDRRGQGLITGFEQYV. The CDR3 DNA follows: TGCGCCAGCAGCCAAGATCGGCGGGGACAGGGATTAATCACTGGGTTCGAGCAGTACGTC.

This sequence joins TRBV19 and TRBJ1-2, with 10 bases identical to TRBD1. V lost 3 bases to trimming and J lost 6 bases; unmatched junction nucleotides: 4. The CDR3 is made up of 14 amino acids. Germline CDR1 reads LNHDA; CDR2 reads SQIVND (reference sequence). CDR3 amino acids: CASSIGTGANGYTF. CDR3 coding DNA: TGTGCCAGTAGTATTGGGACAGGGGCTAATGGCTACACCTTC.

V is TRBV3-1 (or the pseudogene TRBV3-2) and J is TRBJ1-5; D gene uncertain. This CDR3 is 13 amino acids long. Germline V lookup: CDR1 LGHDT, CDR2 YNNKEL (reference sequence). Between the trimmed V and J ends, which lost 0 bases and 7 bases, there was a span of 7 bases. As DNA, the CDR3 is TGTGCCAGCAGCCAAGACCCGATCCAGCCCCAGCATTTT. Protein product: CASSQDPIQPQHF.

This chain uses TRBV4-3 with TRBJ1-6; D is unresolved. V lost 0 bases and J lost 0, with 9 bases in between. The CDR3 length is 17 residues. The V gene's germline CDR1 is LGHNA and CDR2 YSLEER. The CDR3 coding sequence is TGCGCCAGCAGCCAAGATCGAGGGTTCTCCTATAATTCACCCCTCCACTTT. Residues: CASSQDRGFSYNSPLHF.

The J gene is TRBJ1-1, the V gene TRBV19; 8 bases agree with TRBD1. The V and J ends lost 7 bases and 4 bases, in that order; junction bases with no gene match: 8. CDR1 and CDR2 from the germline V gene are LNHDA and SQIVND (reference sequence). CDR3 length equals 14 residues. The CDR3: CASTFRGQSTEAFF. In nucleotides, the CDR3 is TGTGCCAGTACTTTCAGGGGGCAGAGCACTGAAGCTTTCTTT.

This sequence joins TRBV9 and TRBJ1-5; 8 bases are shared with TRBD1. CDR3 length equals 15 residues. The trim removed 4 bases at V and 5 bases at J, leaving 8 bases unmatched. Germline CDR1 and CDR2: SGDLS and YYNGEE. In nucleotides, the CDR3 is TGTGCCAGCAGCCCCTCCGGACAGGGATATCAGCCCCAGCATTTT. Translating it yields CASSPSGQGYQPQHF.

This clone was counted a single time. This chain links TRBV25-1 with TRBJ2-3; 13 nucleotides match TRBD2. Germline CDR1 MGHDK, CDR2 SYGVNS. The length of the CDR3 is 15 residues. V was clipped by 2 bases and J by 9 bases; unmatched bases: 5. The CDR3: CASSEGTSGAITQYF. In DNA form, the CDR3 reads TGTGCCAGCAGTGAAGGGACTAGCGGGGCGATAACGCAGTATTTT.

The chain uses TRBV6-5 and TRBJ1-2; 7 nucleotides agree with TRBD1. Unmatched junction bases numbered 16, after V lost 5 bases and J lost 10 bases. The CDR3 is made up of 15 amino acids. Germline V gene sequence: CDR1 MNHEY, CDR2 SVGAGI. CDR3: CASSRLKQGRWDYTF. The CDR3, as DNA: TGTGCCAGCAGTCGTCTAAAACAGGGGAGGTGGGACTACACCTTC.

The chain links TRBV11-3 to TRBJ2-1; 9 bases are a match to TRBD2. Trimming took 4 bases from V and 1 from J; bases not matched to a gene: 5. The CDR3 totals 16 residues. The V gene's germline CDR1 is SGHNT and CDR2 YENEEA. The CDR3 DNA follows: TGTGCCAGCAGCTCGCAGGCGGGGGGGTCCTACAATGAGCAGTTCTTC. This codes for CASSSQAGGSYNEQFF. Full variable domain (missing parts from reference TRBV11-3 and TRBJ2-1): EAGVVQSPRYKIIEKKQPVAFWCNPISGHNTLYWYLQNLGQGPELLIRYENEEAVDDSQLPKDRFSAERLKGVDSTLKIQPAELGDSAVYLCASSSQAGGSYNEQFFGPGTRLTVL.

This chain connects TRBV19 to TRBJ1-1; weak D call: TRBD1 (5 bases). Per the germline V gene, CDR1 is LNHDA and CDR2 is SQIVND (reference sequence). The length of the CDR3 is 13 residues. The germline V and J ends were trimmed by 3 bases and 4 bases, with 9 bases remaining between them. CDR3 sequence: CASSIMGGTEAFF. The CDR3 DNA sequence: TGTGCCAGTAGTATCATGGGGGGCACTGAAGCTTTCTTT.

DNA for the CDR3: TGTGCCAGCTCCCAGGGGCCGGACGGGGCCCAGCATTTT. This codes for CASSQGPDGAQHF. The rearrangement joins TRBV18 to TRBJ1-5; maybe TRBD1 (6 bases). Between the trimmed V and J ends, which lost 6 bases and 11 bases, there was a span of 17 bases. This CDR3 spans 13 amino acids. CDR1 is KGHSH and CDR2 is LQKENI in the germline V gene. The whole variable domain, filled in from reference TRBV18 and TRBJ1-5, reads NAGVMQNPRHLVRRRGQEARLRCSPMKGHSHVYWYRQLPEEGLKFMVYLQKENIIDESGMPKERFSAEFPKEGPSILRIQQVVRGDSAAYFCASSQGPDGAQHFGDGTRLSIL.

The rearrangement links TRBV6-5 to TRBJ2-2; no clear D. Germline-derived CDR1 and CDR2 are MNHEY and SVGAGI. The CDR3 spans 13 residues. V lost 5 bases and J 6 bases, leaving 10 bases between the germline ends. In nucleotides, the CDR3 is TGTGCCAGCAGTACCATCTCCGCCGGGGAGCTGTTTTTT. Encoded protein: CASSTISAGELFF.